This passage covers 20 T cell receptor beta chains from one sample sequenced in a study of cytomegalovirus exposure and HLA in healthy donors (dated by TCRdb to between 2016 and 2019). Library preparation employed the immunoSEQ multiplex PCR assay. For the multiplex PCR, a mixture combining 60 forward primers for TCR Vbeta segments and 13 reverse primers for TCR Jbeta segments was used. Held by TCRdb, this immuneACCESS table contains in-frame sequences only and omits some clones. Under half of the omission traces to an unresolved V gene where checked; the cause of the rest is unknown. This sample has about 140,000 clones in its table, and roughly 88% of those were observed once. Roughly 0.5% of the sample is held by the ten biggest clonotypes. The sequenced sample consisted of PBMCs. These receptors came from a woman aged 40 to 50 in good health and CMV-seronegative.

The V gene is TRBV7-2, the J gene TRBJ1-5; D not certain. Deletions cut 2 bases from V and 2 bases from J, with 7 bases between. Germline lookup yields CDR1 SGHTA and CDR2 FQGNSA. The CDR3 is 14 amino acids. The CDR3 bases are TGTGCCAGCAGCTTACGTAGAGGCAATCAGCCCCAGCATTTT. Amino acids: CASSLRRGNQPQHF. The variable domain in full, completed from reference TRBV7-2 and TRBJ1-5, reads GAGVSQSPSNKVTEKGKDVELRCDPISGHTALYWYRQSLGQGLEFLIYFQGNSAPDKSGLPSDRFSAERTGGSVSTLTIQRTQQEDSAVYLCASSLRRGNQPQHFGDGTRLSIL.

In this sample, this clone turned up a few times. The gene calls are TRBV25-1 and TRBJ1-2; TRBD1 might be the D (5 bases). CDR1 and CDR2 from the germline V gene are MGHDK and SYGVNS. CDR3 length equals 10 residues. The CDR3 loop is CEGRNHGYTF. The CDR3 nucleotides are TGTGAGGGGCGCAATCACGGCTACACCTTC.

The J gene is TRBJ2-7, the V gene TRBV19, with D hard to call. Germline V lookup: CDR1 LNHDA, CDR2 SQIVND (reference sequence). The CDR3 is made up of 14 amino acids. The V and J ends lost 1 base and 3 bases respectively, with 10 bases between them. CDR3 bases: TGTGCCAGTAGTATAGGAACGGGTGGCTACGAGCAGTACTTC. It yields the protein CASSIGTGGYEQYF.

V is TRBV25-1 and J is TRBJ2-3; 7 bases align to TRBD1. The CDR3 is 15 residues long. V was clipped by 10 bases and J by 4 bases; unmatched bases: 14. Germline V gives CDR1 MGHDK, CDR2 SYGVNS. CDR3 bases: TGTGCCACTCACATCCCGGGACAGCCCGCAGATACGCAGTATTTT. This translates into CATHIPGQPADTQYF. Full variable domain (outside the CDR3, taken from reference TRBV25-1 and TRBJ2-3): EADIYQTPRYLVIGTGKKITLECSQTMGHDKMYWYQQDPGMELHLIHYSYGVNSTEKGDLSSESTVSRIRTEHFPLTLESARPSHTSQYLCATHIPGQPADTQYFGPGTRLTVL.

This CDR3 is CASSSGQGPYEQYF. DNA of the CDR3: TGCGCCAGCAGCAGCGGACAGGGTCCCTACGAGCAGTACTTC. The J gene is TRBJ2-7, the V gene TRBV5-1, with 8 bases aligning to TRBD1. There are 14 residues in the CDR3. Trimming took 4 bases from V and 2 from J; bases not matched to a gene: 5. Germline V CDR1 and CDR2: SGHRS, YFSETQ.

The chain carries TRBV4-1 and TRBJ2-7; 12 nucleotides align to TRBD2. The J segment lost 6 bases and the V segment lost 0 bases, leaving 3 bases of the junction unmatched. Germline-derived CDR1 and CDR2 are MGHRA and YSYEKL. CDR3 length: 15 residues. The CDR3 bases are TGCGCCAGCAGCCAAGAGGGGACTAGCGGGTTCGAGCAGTACTTC. Encoded protein: CASSQEGTSGFEQYF.

The gene calls are TRBV10-3 and TRBJ2-7, with a weak D call TRBD1 (7 bases). The V and J ends lost 5 bases and 0 bases respectively, with 14 bases between them. Germline loops: CDR1 ENHRY, CDR2 SYGVKD. This CDR3 has 15 amino acids. The CDR3: CAISIRGTASYEQYF. For the CDR3, the DNA is TGTGCCATCAGTATCCGCGGGACAGCCTCCTACGAGCAGTACTTC.

This sequence joins TRBV9 and TRBJ1-5; D may be TRBD1 (5 bases). V shed 1 base and J shed 2 bases, with 22 bases lying between them. Looked up from germline, CDR1 is SGDLS and CDR2 is YYNGEE. The CDR3 has 19 residues. CDR3 sequence: CASSVMAGRDGCGNQPQHF. The CDR3 nucleotides are TGTGCCAGCAGCGTAATGGCCGGGAGGGACGGGTGTGGCAATCAGCCCCAGCATTTT.

The V gene is TRBV5-1, the J gene TRBJ2-5; D is possibly TRBD1 (5 bases). The germline gives CDR1 SGHRS, CDR2 YFSETQ. This CDR3 is 14 amino acids long. Trimming left V 0 bases short and J 5 bases short, with 11 bases between. The CDR3 DNA reads TGCGCCAGCAGCTTGGACCCTAGGGGCGAGACCCAGTACTTC. It translates to CASSLDPRGETQYF.

The count of this clone is one. This rearrangement joins TRBV28 to TRBJ2-3; 8 bases map to TRBD2. CDR3 size: 15 residues. With 4 bases clipped from V and 3 bases from J, the junction kept 6 bases outside the gene matches. CDR1 is MDHEN, CDR2 SYDVKM, per germline. The CDR3 DNA is TGTGCCAGCAGTTCCCGAAGCGGGAGAACAGATACGCAGTATTTT. As protein: CASSSRSGRTDTQYF.

The chain recombines TRBV6-5 with TRBJ1-5; 9 bases line up with TRBD1. The CDR3 covers 14 residues. J was trimmed by 9 bases and V by 5 bases; bases with no gene match: 8. Germline CDR1 MNHEY, CDR2 SVGAGI. CDR3 residues: CASSVRDREPPQHF. CDR3 sequence (DNA): TGTGCCAGCAGTGTCCGGGACAGGGAGCCGCCCCAGCATTTT.

This clone was picked up one time. The chain couples TRBV21-1 to TRBJ2-1; the listed D gene, TRBD2, was not tested against the DNA. TRBV21-1 has pseudogene status. The CDR3 length is 16 residues. CDR3 DNA sequence: TGTGCCAGCAGCAAAGTGACTAGCGGGAGGGGCAATGAGCAGTTCTTC. This sequence encodes CASSKVTSGRGNEQFF.

V gene TRBV7-2 combines with J gene TRBJ2-7; D is uncertain. The ends were cut back, 1 base at V and 3 bases at J, with 10 bases in the middle. The germline V gene encodes CDR1 SGHTA and CDR2 FQGNSA. The CDR3 has 14 amino acids. CDR3 in amino acids: CASSLGLQNYEQYF. For the CDR3, the DNA is TGTGCCAGCAGCTTAGGGCTCCAAAACTACGAGCAGTACTTC.

The chain carries TRBV4-1 and TRBJ1-2; D is possibly TRBD1 (5 bases). V dropped 0 bases and J dropped 5 bases, with 16 bases sitting between them. Per germline, CDR1 MGHRA and CDR2 YSYEKL. The CDR3 runs 16 residues. CDR3 residues: CASSQDVGATFYGYTF. The CDR3 nucleotides read TGCGCCAGCAGCCAAGATGTAGGGGCGACCTTTTATGGCTACACCTTC.

The chain has TRBV11-3 and TRBJ2-2, with TRBD1 identical over 7 bases. The CDR3 has 18 residues. The germline V gene encodes CDR1 SGHNT and CDR2 YENEEA. With V trimmed by 0 bases and J by 6 bases, 13 bases remained unmatched. CDR3 coding DNA: TGTGCCAGCAGCTTAGACCCCTTTGGGACAGCTAGGGCCGGGGAGCTGTTTTTT. The encoded protein is CASSLDPFGTARAGELFF.

This clone was recorded once. The chain recombines TRBV30 with TRBJ2-2; 10 nucleotides agree with TRBD1. The germline gives CDR1 GTSNPN, CDR2 SVGIG (reference sequence). The ends lost 3 bases at V and 3 bases at J; junction bases unmatched: 7. The length of the CDR3 is 16 residues. The CDR3 DNA reads TGTGCCTGGAGCCCGGGACAGGGGTTGGACACCGGGGAGCTGTTTTTT. This encodes CAWSPGQGLDTGELFF.

The J gene is TRBJ2-1, the V gene TRBV25-1, with 9 bases aligning to TRBD2. The CDR3 spans 14 residues. Germline loops: CDR1 MGHDK, CDR2 SYGVNS. Trimming removed 4 bases from V and 6 bases from J; junction bases left unmatched: 4. The CDR3, as DNA: TGTGCCAGCAGTGCGGGACTAGCACCCAATGAGCAGTTCTTC. Translating gives CASSAGLAPNEQFF.

This clone appeared once. V usage is TRBV18 and J usage is TRBJ2-3; TRBD2 aligns across 8 bases. The CDR3 has 15 residues. V shed 4 bases, J shed 4 bases, and the junction held 7 bases outside the gene matches. The V gene's germline CDR1 is KGHSH and CDR2 LQKENI. CDR3 region: CASSLWSGSPDTQYF. Written as DNA, the CDR3 is TGTGCCAGCTCACTATGGAGCGGGAGCCCAGATACGCAGTATTTT.

The rearrangement uses TRBV11-2 and TRBJ2-2; 7 bases fit TRBD2. The CDR3 loop spans 15 amino acids. Germline CDR1 reads SGHAT; CDR2 reads FQNNGV. V gave up 3 bases and J gave up 6 bases; unmatched junction bases: 7. The CDR3 loop is CASSLDWGGSGELFF. DNA of the CDR3: TGTGCCAGCAGCTTGGACTGGGGGGGTTCCGGGGAGCTGTTTTTT.

The chain is built from TRBV2 and TRBJ2-3; 9 positions agree with TRBD2. V trimming: 10 bases; J trimming: 5 bases; junction bases outside the gene matches: 16. Germline V gene data show CDR1 as SNHLY and CDR2 as FYNNEI. The CDR3 covers 16 residues. DNA of the CDR3: TGTGCCACCCTGCCCGGGGGCGGGAGGGCCGAAGATACGCAGTATTTT. This gives the protein CATLPGGGRAEDTQYF. Full variable domain (outside the CDR3, taken from reference TRBV2 and TRBJ2-3): EPEVTQTPSHQVTQMGQEVILRCVPISNHLYFYWYRQILGQKVEFLVSFYNNEISEKSEIFDDQFSVERPDGSNFTLKIRSTKLEDSAMYFCATLPGGGRAEDTQYFGPGTRLTVL.